The TCR beta chain under discussion was sequenced for a study of blood T cell repertoires in COVID-19. The data were produced by immunoSEQ multiplex PCR, yet TCRdb's version contains in-frame clones alone and is incomplete. The data contain more than 200,000 clones, roughly 84% of them singletons. From germline, CDR1 is MRHNA and CDR2 SNTAGT. The CDR3 consists of 13 residues. The ends lost 5 bases at V and 6 bases at J; junction bases unmatched: 3. The sequence was collected from a man younger than 40 in a cohort exposed to, infected with or recovered from COVID-19 (not recorded which). The specimen sequenced was PBMCs or T cells enriched from blood (not recorded which). The rearrangement uses TRBV6-4 and TRBJ2-2, with TRBD1 matching over 7 bases. CDR3 bases: TGTGCCAGCAGTATTGGACAGGCCGGGGAGCTGTTTTTT. Protein product: CASSIGQAGELFF.